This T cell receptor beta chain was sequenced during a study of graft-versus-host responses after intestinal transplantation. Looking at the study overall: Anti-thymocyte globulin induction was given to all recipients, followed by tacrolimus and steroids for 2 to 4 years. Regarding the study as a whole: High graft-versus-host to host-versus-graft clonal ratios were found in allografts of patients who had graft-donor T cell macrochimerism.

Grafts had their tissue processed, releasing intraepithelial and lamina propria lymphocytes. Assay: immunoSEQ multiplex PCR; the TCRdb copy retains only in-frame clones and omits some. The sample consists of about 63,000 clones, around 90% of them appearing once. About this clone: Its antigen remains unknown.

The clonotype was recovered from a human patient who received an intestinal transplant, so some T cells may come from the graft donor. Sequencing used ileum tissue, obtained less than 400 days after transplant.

The CDR3 spells CASRQNEQFF. CDR3 in DNA: TGTGCCAGCAGACAGAATGAGCAGTTCTTC. The genes are TRBV28 and TRBJ2-1; D uncertain. V lost 6 bases and J 7 bases, leaving 4 bases between the germline ends. The CDR3 contains 10 residues. Germline CDR1 MDHEN, CDR2 SYDVKM.